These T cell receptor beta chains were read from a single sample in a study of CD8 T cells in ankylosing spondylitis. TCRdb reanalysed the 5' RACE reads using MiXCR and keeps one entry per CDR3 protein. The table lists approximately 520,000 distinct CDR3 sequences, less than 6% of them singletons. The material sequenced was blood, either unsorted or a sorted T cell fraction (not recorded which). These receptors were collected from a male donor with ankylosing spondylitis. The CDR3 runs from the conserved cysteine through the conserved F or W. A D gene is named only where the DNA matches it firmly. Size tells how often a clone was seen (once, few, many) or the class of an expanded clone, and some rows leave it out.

TGCAGTGCTAGAGATGAGAGGGGTGGTGGCTACACCTTC,CSARDERGGGYTF,TRBJ1-2,-,TRBV20-1,-
TGTGCCAGCAGCCAAGTAAGGGCTAGCGGGCAGCTGGTGGGGGAGCTGTTTTTT,CASSQVRASGQLVGELFF,TRBJ2-2,many,TRBV4-2,TRBD2
TGCAGTGCTAGAGCCCCCGGGAAAGGAGAGACCCAGTACTTC,CSARAPGKGETQYF,TRBJ2-5,many,TRBV20-1,-
TGTGCCAGCAGTTACAACGGAGCTAAAGGAAACACCATATATTTT,CASSYNGAKGNTIYF,TRBJ1-3,many,TRBV6-5,-
TGTGCCATCAGTGAGAAGGGTTTTGATCAGCCCCAGCATTTT,CAISEKGFDQPQHF,TRBJ1-5,many,TRBV10-3,-
TGTGCCAGCAGCCCCTGGGCAGGGGAGGGCACTGAAGCTTTCTTT,CASSPWAGEGTEAFF,TRBJ1-1,many,TRBV7-2,-
TGTGCCACCAGCACCCGGACAGGGAGGGATGGCTACACCTTC,CATSTRTGRDGYTF,TRBJ1-2,many,TRBV15,TRBD1
TGCGCCAGCAGCCAAGATAATAGGGGGTACACCGGGGAGCTGTTTTTT,CASSQDNRGYTGELFF,TRBJ2-2,many,TRBV4-3,-
TGTGCCATGAGCCTTGGACAGGATGAAAAACTGTTTTTT,CAMSLGQDEKLFF,TRBJ1-4,-,TRBV5-5,TRBD1
TGTGCCAGCAGCTTGGCGGGACTAGCGGTGGTGTCCCAGTACTTC,CASSLAGLAVVSQYF,TRBJ2-5,many,TRBV5-4,TRBD2
TGTGCCAGCAGGAGTATCCGTGACAGGGCCTACGAGCAGTACTTC,CASRSIRDRAYEQYF,TRBJ2-7,many,TRBV6-1,TRBD1
TGCGCCAGCAGCTTGGTGGTAGCGGCCACCTACGAGCAGTACTTC,CASSLVVAATYEQYF,TRBJ2-7,many,TRBV5-1,-
TGTGCCACCAGTGGGCAGGACCTCTACAATGAGCAGTTCTTC,CATSGQDLYNEQFF,TRBJ2-1,many,TRBV24-1,-
TGTGCCAGCAGCTTTCCCCGGGAGACTTACAATGAGCAGTTCTTC,CASSFPRETYNEQFF,TRBJ2-1,many,TRBV7-9,-
TGCGCCAGCAGCCAACACCCTTCGGGAGCAGGGGACTACAATGAGCAGTTCTTC,CASSQHPSGAGDYNEQFF,TRBJ2-1,few,TRBV4-3,-
TGCAGTGCTCCCTATCGGGGCGGGGGCATGGGCTATGGCTACACCTTC,CSAPYRGGGMGYGYTF,TRBJ1-2,many,TRBV20-1,-
TGTGCCAGCAGCTACGGACTAGCGGCTACCTACGAGAAGTACTTC,CASSYGLAATYEKYF,TRBJ2-7,-,TRBV6-5,TRBD2
TGTGCCAGCAGTTACTCGAATTCCGCCTACGAGCAGTACTTC,CASSYSNSAYEQYF,TRBJ2-7,-,TRBV6-5,-
TGTGCCAGCAGCTTAGCGAGGCAGGCCTCTGGAAACACCATATATTTT,CASSLARQASGNTIYF,TRBJ1-3,-,TRBV7-8,-
TGTGCCAGCAGCCCCCGGACTAGCGGGAGTACGTCCTACGAGCAGTACTTC,CASSPRTSGSTSYEQYF,TRBJ2-7,many,TRBV7-9,TRBD2
TGTGCCAGCAGCCTCGGGGGGGCTGGGGACAATGAGCAGTTCTTC,CASSLGGAGDNEQFF,TRBJ2-1,many,TRBV9,TRBD2
TGCAGCGTTGTCTATCCGGGGACCGGGGAGCTGTTTTTT,CSVVYPGTGELFF,TRBJ2-2,many,TRBV29-1,-